A selection of T cell receptor beta chains follows, all from one sample in a study of control samples from healthy donors and cancer patients. Profiled with immunoSEQ multiplex PCR; TCRdb holds only in-frame clones, not every one. Altogether some 150,000 clones are present, approximately 92% being singletons, with the ten largest covering about 3%. The sequenced sample was blood. The receptor source for this set is a man aged 25-45 years in good health. The CDR3 runs from the conserved cysteine through the conserved F or W. D genes are given only for firm matches. Rows may omit the clone size; those that give it use once, few, many or a size class.

TRBJ2-1	.	TRBD1	TRBV19	TGTGCCAGTAGTATCCGGGGACAGGGGGACCAGTTCTTC	CASSIRGQGDQFF
TRBJ1-3	few	.	TRBV30	TGTGCCTGGGACGCCTCCAGCTCTGGAAACACCATATATTTT	CAWDASSSGNTIYF
TRBJ2-5	.	.	TRBV5-6	TGTGCCAGCAGCTTGAAGGCAGAAACCCAGTACTTC	CASSLKAETQYF
TRBJ1-4	.	.	TRBV7-9	TGTGCCAGCAGCTCAAGCGGTAGGGGGATCGATGAAAAACTGTTTTTT	CASSSSGRGIDEKLFF
TRBJ2-2	.	TRBD1	TRBV28	TGTGCCAGCAGTCCAATTGACAGGGACACCGGGGAGCTGTTTTTT	CASSPIDRDTGELFF
TRBJ2-2	.	TRBD2	TRBV30	TGTGCCTGGAGGAATAGCGGGGGCCTCTTTGGCACCGGGGAGCTGTTTTTT	CAWRNSGGLFGTGELFF
TRBJ2-3	.	.	TRBV5-1	TGCGCCAGCAGCCTGGGACATGATACAGATACGCAGTATTTT	CASSLGHDTDTQYF
TRBJ1-1	once	.	TRBV12-3/TRBV12-4	TGTGCCAGCAGGAGACCCACGGGGGCTGAAGCTTTCTTT	CASRRPTGAEAFF
TRBJ1-1	.	.	TRBV29-1	TGCAGCGGGCTGAGGCGGAAAGGGGCAATTAGGACTGAAGCTTTCTTT	CSGLRRKGAIRTEAFF
TRBJ1-2	.	.	TRBV5-1	TGCGCCAGCAGCCCCGAGGGCCATAACTATGGCTACACCTTC	CASSPEGHNYGYTF
TRBJ1-4	once	.	TRBV29-1	TGCAGCGTTCAGGAAGCTGCAACTAATGAAAAACTGTTTTTT	CSVQEAATNEKLFF
TRBJ2-5	.	TRBD1	TRBV5-1	TGCGCCAGCAGCCCGGGACAGGGAAAGATCGAGACCCAGTACTTC	CASSPGQGKIETQYF
TRBJ1-2	.	.	TRBV30	TGTGCCTGGAGTGGGGCTCCTACCTATGGCTACACCTTC	CAWSGAPTYGYTF
TRBJ2-3	once	.	TRBV7-2	TGTGCCAGCAGCTCACCCCGACTAACTAGCACAGATACGCAGTATTTT	CASSSPRLTSTDTQYF
TRBJ1-2	.	.	TRBV30	TGTGCCTGGAGTGTACGGGAGTACTACACCTTC	CAWSVREYYTF
TRBJ2-7	.	.	TRBV28	TGTGCCAGCAAGAGGGGGGACCTATCCTACGAGCAGTACTTC	CASKRGDLSYEQYF
TRBJ1-5	.	.	TRBV5-8	TGTGCCAGCAGCTTGGTAACAGGGCATCAGCCCCAGCATTTT	CASSLVTGHQPQHF
TRBJ1-6	.	.	TRBV11-2	TGTGCCAGCAGCTTTGGCGCCGGGCAGGGGAATTCACCCCTCCACTTT	CASSFGAGQGNSPLHF
TRBJ1-5	.	.	TRBV27	TGTGCCAGCAGTTTAGTGGACGGAGGGCCCCAGCATTTT	CASSLVDGGPQHF
TRBJ2-2	once	TRBD1	TRBV9	TGTGCCAGCAGCGTAGTTCCCGGACAGGGCGGCGGGGAGCTGTTTTTT	CASSVVPGQGGGELFF
TRBJ2-2	.	.	TRBV7-8	TGTGCCAGCAGCCCAGAGGCGGGGCGGGGCGGGGAGCTGTTTTTT	CASSPEAGRGGELFF
TRBJ1-1	.	.	TRBV27	TGTGCCAGCAGTTTGGATAGGGCTGGGGAAAGCACTGAAGCTTTCTTT	CASSLDRAGESTEAFF
TRBJ1-4	.	.	TRBV21-1	TGTGCCAGCAGAACATCGACTAATGAAAAACTGTTTTTT	CASRTSTNEKLFF
TRBJ1-2	.	.	TRBV6-1	TGTGCCAGCAGTGAATCGGGGTTGAGGGGCTATGGCTACACCTTC	CASSESGLRGYGYTF
TRBJ1-2	.	.	TRBV9	TGTGCCAGCAGCGTAGCTATAGGTTATGGCTACACCTTC	CASSVAIGYGYTF
TRBJ2-1	.	TRBD2	TRBV7-3	TGTGCCAGCAGCCCGGGACTATCATACAATGAGCAGTTCTTC	CASSPGLSYNEQFF
TRBJ2-7	.	.	TRBV27	TGTGCCAGCAGTTCCGGGCTAGCAAACTACGAGCAGTACTTC	CASSSGLANYEQYF
TRBJ1-2	.	.	TRBV5-1	TGCGCCAGCACCGGGTCTAACTATGGCTACACCTTC	CASTGSNYGYTF
TRBJ1-6	.	.	TRBV2	TGTGCCAGCAGTCCCACAGCCAATAATTCACCCCTCCACTTT	CASSPTANNSPLHF
TRBJ2-6	.	.	TRBV7-3	TGTGCCAGCGCTAGGAGCTCTGGGGCCAACGTCCTGACTTTC	CASARSSGANVLTF
TRBJ2-1	.	.	TRBV6-2/TRBV6-3	TGTGCCAGCAGCCGGATTTCACAAGGCGGTGAGCAGTTCTTC	CASSRISQGGEQFF
TRBJ1-6	.	TRBD1	TRBV28	TGTGCCAGCAGTCTTTTTCAGGGACAGAGCTCCTATAATTCACCCCTCCACTTT	CASSLFQGQSSYNSPLHF
TRBJ2-2	.	TRBD2	TRBV6-6	TGTGCCAGCAGTCCCGGGACTAGCGGGGGGCTTGTGCCCGGGGAGCTGTTTTTT	CASSPGTSGGLVPGELFF
TRBJ1-1	.	TRBD1	TRBV10-3	TGTGCCATCAGAACCGGGACAGGGGGCACTGAAGCTTTCTTT	CAIRTGTGGTEAFF
TRBJ2-7	once	TRBD1	TRBV18	TGTGCCAGCTCACTGACCGGGACAGAGCCCTACGAGCAGTACTTC	CASSLTGTEPYEQYF
TRBJ2-7	.	TRBD1	TRBV28	TGTGCCAGCAGCGTAATCCGGGACAGCTCCTACGAGCAGTACTTC	CASSVIRDSSYEQYF
TRBJ2-1	.	.	TRBV14	TGTGCCAGCAGCCAAGTACTTCAAGGTTACAATGAGCAGTTCTTC	CASSQVLQGYNEQFF
TRBJ1-2	.	TRBD1	TRBV2	TGTGCCAGCAGTCAATTACGTACAGGGGGGCCTAACTATGGCTACACCTTC	CASSQLRTGGPNYGYTF
TRBJ2-3	.	.	TRBV24-1	TGTGCCACCAGTGACTCAGCGGATACGCAGTATTTT	CATSDSADTQYF
TRBJ1-2	.	.	TRBV5-4	TGTGCCAGCAGCTTATCCATGGAGGTTAGCGATGGCTACACCTTC	CASSLSMEVSDGYTF
TRBJ2-5	once	.	TRBV29-1	TGCAGCGTTGGTGTCGGGGGGCAACAAGAGACCCAGTACTTC	CSVGVGGQQETQYF
TRBJ2-7	.	.	TRBV2	TGTGCCAGCAGCGGAGACTCATACGAGCAGTACTTC	CASSGDSYEQYF
TRBJ1-2	.	TRBD1	TRBV6-5	TGTGCCAGCAGTTTCAGGGACAGGGGAGGCTACACCTTC	CASSFRDRGGYTF
TRBJ1-3	.	.	TRBV11-2	TGTGCCAGCAGCTCGGACCCCGCGAACACCATATATTTT	CASSSDPANTIYF
TRBJ2-3	.	TRBD2	TRBV14	TGTGCCAGCAGCTTAGTAGCGGGGAGTACAGATACGCAGTATTTT	CASSLVAGSTDTQYF
TRBJ2-2	.	TRBD2	TRBV9	TGTGCCAGCAGCGTAGCGACTAGCGGGGGGGCCGGGGAGCTGTTTTTT	CASSVATSGGAGELFF
TRBJ1-3	.	.	TRBV6-5	TGTGCCAGCAGCCTTAGGGGGGGCTCTGGAAACACCATATATTTT	CASSLRGGSGNTIYF
TRBJ1-1	.	.	TRBV7-3	TGTGCCAGCAGCTTAAGACAGAACACTGAAGCTTTCTTT	CASSLRQNTEAFF
TRBJ2-2	once	.	TRBV19	TGTGCCAGTAGTATAAGACAGAATGGCCCCGGGGAGCTGTTTTTT	CASSIRQNGPGELFF
TRBJ1-5	.	TRBD1	TRBV6-5	TGTGCCAGCAGGACCGGGACAGGGATCAATCAGCCCCAGCATTTT	CASRTGTGINQPQHF
TRBJ1-2	.	.	TRBV15	TGTGCCACCAGCAGAGCTGAGAACTATGGCTACACCTTC	CATSRAENYGYTF
TRBJ2-3	.	.	TRBV19	TGTGCCAGTAGTATCCCCGGGGGCGGGACAGATACGCAGTATTTT	CASSIPGGGTDTQYF
TRBJ2-3	.	.	TRBV15	TGTGCCACCGGAGGTGGGACACCGCACACAGATACGCAGTATTTT	CATGGGTPHTDTQYF